This T cell receptor (beta chain) was sequenced in a study of blood T cell repertoires in COVID-19. Study-wide context: Samples came from the United States, Italy and Spain, spanning acute and convalescent COVID-19. Sample material is recorded as cDNA or gDNA derived from T cells, B-cell-depleted T cells, or PBMCs.

As processed by the authors: How many nucleated cells were present was estimated from reference gene primer amplification. Clones were read by immunoSEQ multiplex PCR, and TCRdb kept only the in-frame ones, dropping some. That table furnishes V, J and clone size, whereas the DNA furnished D and trimming. This table has 140,000 to 150,000 clones, roughly 88% appearing once. Germline V gene sequence: CDR1 SGHDT, CDR2 YYEEEE. Germline trimming cut 4 bases from V and 3 bases from J; bases unmatched to any gene: 9. CDR3 length equals 16 residues. The source material was peripheral blood. The TCR was taken from a man in his 70s with acute or convalescent COVID-19. The chain links TRBV5-6 to TRBJ1-5; TRBD1 aligns across 8 bases. The CDR3 here is CASSQYRQGINQPQHF. As DNA, the CDR3 is TGTGCCAGCAGCCAATATCGACAGGGGATCAATCAGCCCCAGCATTTT.